The entry that follows covers one T cell receptor beta chain sequence. Antigen unknown. The data are from a study of a mutant IDH1 vaccine in newly diagnosed glioma. Study-level points and caveats: Pseudoprogression appeared independent of alterations in top peripheral clonotypes.

This table comes from immunoSEQ multiplex PCR, and its TCRdb copy is limited to in-frame clones, with some not included. Seen here are about 59,000 clones, about 87% observed once, and the top ten hold approximately 4.2%. Stated time point: week 5, during vaccination. One vaccine dose held 300 ug of mutant IDH1 20-mer peptide and came with topical imiquimod. Germline values: CDR1 MNHNY, CDR2 SVGAGI (reference sequence). V was clipped by 2 bases and J by 7 bases, with 15 bases between them. The CDR3 runs 15 residues. The rearrangement uses TRBV6-6 and TRBJ2-1; perhaps TRBD2 as D (6 bases). The input for sequencing was PBMCs, taken from a glioma patient whose treatment included an IDH1 peptide vaccine. This TCR derives from a woman in her forties with glioma. DNA for the CDR3: TGTGCCAGCAGTTACGGACGACTAGGGGATAATGAGCAGTTCTTC. Its translation is CASSYGRLGDNEQFF.